This T cell receptor (beta chain) is from a study of blood T cell repertoires in COVID-19. The CDR3 extends over 15 amino acids. Germline CDR1 and CDR2: LNHDA and SQIVND (reference sequence). Trimming cost V 4 bases and J 1 base, with 10 bases left between them. This clone was observed a single time. Sequencing used immunoSEQ multiplex PCR; TCRdb keeps in-frame clones, though not all of them. The data contain 400,000 to 450,000 clones, about nine tenths of them singletons. The TCR sequence derives from a woman in her twenties or thirties with active or convalescent COVID-19. The chain combines TRBV19 with TRBJ2-2, with TRBD2 as a possible D gene (6 bases). Sequencing was done on a sample of peripheral blood. CDR3 in amino acids: CASSNGLRNTGELFF. CDR3 DNA sequence: TGTGCCAGTAGTAACGGACTACGGAACACCGGGGAGCTGTTTTTT.